Here is one T cell receptor beta chain with its context. Original processing methods: It was from reference gene primer amplification that nucleated cell counts were estimated. Here immunoSEQ multiplex PCR was the method, and the copy in TCRdb shows in-frame clones only, minus some. V, J and clone size are taken as reported in that table, and D and trimming were inferred from the DNA itself. The repertoire holds approximately 240,000 clones, with around nine tenths as singletons. The CDR3 is 17 amino acids. V was pared by 4 bases and J by 6 bases, with 16 bases of the junction left unmatched. Germline loops: CDR1 PRHDT, CDR2 FYEKMQ (reference sequence). This sample is drawn from a study of blood T cell repertoires in COVID-19. As for the study in general: From T cells, B-cell-depleted T cells, or PBMCs came the material, which was cDNA or gDNA.

The specimen was peripheral blood. The sequence was obtained from a woman aged 18-35 years who had recovered from COVID-19. V and J are TRBV13 and TRBJ1-2; TRBD1 agrees at 8 bases. The CDR3 sequence: CASSSAPGRTGNHGYTF. CDR3 DNA: TGTGCCAGCAGCTCGGCGCCCGGGAGGACAGGGAACCATGGCTACACCTTC. Full variable domain (rest looked up from reference TRBV13 and TRBJ1-2): AAGVIQSPRHLIKEKRETATLKCYPIPRHDTVYWYQQGPGQDPQFLISFYEKMQSDKGSIPDRFSAQQFSDYHSELNMSSLELGDSALYFCASSSAPGRTGNHGYTFGSGTRLTVV.